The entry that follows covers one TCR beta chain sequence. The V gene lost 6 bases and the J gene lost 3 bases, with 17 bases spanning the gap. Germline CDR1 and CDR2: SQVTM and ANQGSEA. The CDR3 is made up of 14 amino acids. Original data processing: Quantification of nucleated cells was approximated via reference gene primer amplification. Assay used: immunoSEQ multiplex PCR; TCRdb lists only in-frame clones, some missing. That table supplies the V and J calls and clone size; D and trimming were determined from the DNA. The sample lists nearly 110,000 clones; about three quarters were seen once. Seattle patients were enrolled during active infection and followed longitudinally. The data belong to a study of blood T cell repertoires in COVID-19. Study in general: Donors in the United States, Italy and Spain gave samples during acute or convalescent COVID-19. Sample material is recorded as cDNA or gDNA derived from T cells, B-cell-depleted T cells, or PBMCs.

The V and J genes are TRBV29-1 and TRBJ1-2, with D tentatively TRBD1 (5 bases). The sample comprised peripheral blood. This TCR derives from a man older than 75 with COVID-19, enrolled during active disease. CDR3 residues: CSVPNGGRDYGYTF. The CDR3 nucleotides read TGCAGCGTCCCCAATGGGGGGAGGGACTATGGCTACACCTTC.